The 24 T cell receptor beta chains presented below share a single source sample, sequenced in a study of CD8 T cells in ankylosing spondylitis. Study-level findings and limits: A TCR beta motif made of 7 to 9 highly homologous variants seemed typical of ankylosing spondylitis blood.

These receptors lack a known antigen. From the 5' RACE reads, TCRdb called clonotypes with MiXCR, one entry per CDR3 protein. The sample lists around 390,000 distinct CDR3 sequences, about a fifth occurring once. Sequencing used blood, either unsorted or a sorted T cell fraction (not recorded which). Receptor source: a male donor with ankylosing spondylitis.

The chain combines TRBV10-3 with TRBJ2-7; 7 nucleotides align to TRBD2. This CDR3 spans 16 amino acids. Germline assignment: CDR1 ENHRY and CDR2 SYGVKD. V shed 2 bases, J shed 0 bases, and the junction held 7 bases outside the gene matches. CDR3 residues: CAISEGAGESSYEQYF. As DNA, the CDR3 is TGTGCCATCAGTGAGGGTGCGGGAGAGAGCTCCTACGAGCAGTACTTC.

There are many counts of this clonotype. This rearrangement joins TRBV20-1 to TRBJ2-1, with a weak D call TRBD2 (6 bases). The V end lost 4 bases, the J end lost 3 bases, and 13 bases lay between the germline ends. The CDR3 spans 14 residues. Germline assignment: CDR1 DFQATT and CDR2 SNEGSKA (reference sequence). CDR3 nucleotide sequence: TGCAGTGCTAACGGGAGAGAACTCTACAATGAGCAGTTCTTC. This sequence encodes CSANGRELYNEQFF.

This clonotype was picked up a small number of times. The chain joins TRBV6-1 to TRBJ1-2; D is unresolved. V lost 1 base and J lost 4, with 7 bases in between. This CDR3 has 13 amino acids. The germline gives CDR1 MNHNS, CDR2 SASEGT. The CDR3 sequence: CASSEGRGYGYTF. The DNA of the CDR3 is TGTGCCAGCAGTGAAGGCCGGGGCTATGGCTACACCTTC.

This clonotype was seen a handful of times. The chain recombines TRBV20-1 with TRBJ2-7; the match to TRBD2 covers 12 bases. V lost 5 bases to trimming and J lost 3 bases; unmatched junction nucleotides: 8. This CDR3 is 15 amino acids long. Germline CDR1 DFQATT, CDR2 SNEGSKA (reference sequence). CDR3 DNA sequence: TGCAGTGCTGATAGACTAGCGGGAGTAGGCTACGAGCAGTACTTC. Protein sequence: CSADRLAGVGYEQYF.

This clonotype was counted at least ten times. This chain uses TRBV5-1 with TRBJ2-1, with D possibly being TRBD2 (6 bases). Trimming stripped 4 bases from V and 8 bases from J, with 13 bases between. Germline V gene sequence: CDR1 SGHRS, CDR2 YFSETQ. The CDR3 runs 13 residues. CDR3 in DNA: TGCGCCAGCAGCGATTTGGGGGGTGATGAGCAGTTCTTC. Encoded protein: CASSDLGGDEQFF.

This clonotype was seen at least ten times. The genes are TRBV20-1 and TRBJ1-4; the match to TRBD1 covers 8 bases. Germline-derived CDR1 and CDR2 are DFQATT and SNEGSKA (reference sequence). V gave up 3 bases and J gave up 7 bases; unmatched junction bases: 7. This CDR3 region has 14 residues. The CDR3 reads CSASGQGLSEKLFF. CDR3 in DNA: TGCAGTGCTAGCGGACAGGGATTAAGTGAAAAACTGTTTTTT.

This chain's CDR3 is CSVDGPPVYNEQFF. As DNA, the CDR3 is TGCAGCGTTGACGGCCCGCCAGTGTACAATGAGCAGTTCTTC. V usage is TRBV29-1 and J usage is TRBJ2-1; D unresolved. Germline assignment: CDR1 SQVTM and CDR2 ANQGSEA. The V and J ends lost 3 bases and 4 bases respectively, with 13 bases between them. This CDR3 spans 14 amino acids.

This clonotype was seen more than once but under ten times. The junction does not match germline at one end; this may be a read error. The CDR3 here is CAISRMSGGTSDEQYF. The CDR3 bases are TGTGCCATCAGTCGGATGAGCGGGGGGACCTCCGACGAGCAGTACTTC. The genes are TRBV10-3 and TRBJ2-7; 9 bases align to TRBD2. The CDR3 runs 16 residues. Germline lookup yields CDR1 ENHRY and CDR2 SYGVKD.

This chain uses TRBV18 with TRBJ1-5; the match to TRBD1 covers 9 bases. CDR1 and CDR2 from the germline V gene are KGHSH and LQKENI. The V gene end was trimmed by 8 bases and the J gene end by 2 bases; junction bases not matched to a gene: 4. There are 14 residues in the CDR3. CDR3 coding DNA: TGTGCCAGCCACAGGGACAGGGGCAATCAGCCCCAGCATTTT. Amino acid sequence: CASHRDRGNQPQHF.

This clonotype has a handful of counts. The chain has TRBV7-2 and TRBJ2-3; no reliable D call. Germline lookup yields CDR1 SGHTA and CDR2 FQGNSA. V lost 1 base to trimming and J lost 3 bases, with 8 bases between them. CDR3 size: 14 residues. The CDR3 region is CASSLVLNTDTQYF. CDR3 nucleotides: TGTGCCAGCAGCTTAGTGCTAAATACAGATACGCAGTATTTT.

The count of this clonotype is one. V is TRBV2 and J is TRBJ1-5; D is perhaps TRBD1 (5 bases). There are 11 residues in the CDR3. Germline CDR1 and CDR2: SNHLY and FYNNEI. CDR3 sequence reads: CACRGSGPQHF. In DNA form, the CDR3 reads TGTGCTTGTCGGGGGAGCGGGCCCCAGCATTTT. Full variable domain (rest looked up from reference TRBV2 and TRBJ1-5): EPEVTQTPSHQVTQMGQEVILRCVPISNHLYFYWYRQILGQKVEFLVSFYNNEISEKSEIFDDQFSVERPDGSNFTLKIRSTKLEDSAMYFCACRGSGPQHFGDGTRLSIL.

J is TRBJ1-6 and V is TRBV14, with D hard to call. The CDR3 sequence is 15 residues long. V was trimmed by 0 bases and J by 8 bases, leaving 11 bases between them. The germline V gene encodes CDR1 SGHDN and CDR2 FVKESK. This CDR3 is CASSQDLVAYSPLHF. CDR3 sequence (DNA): TGTGCCAGCAGCCAAGATTTGGTTGCTTATTCACCCCTCCACTTT.

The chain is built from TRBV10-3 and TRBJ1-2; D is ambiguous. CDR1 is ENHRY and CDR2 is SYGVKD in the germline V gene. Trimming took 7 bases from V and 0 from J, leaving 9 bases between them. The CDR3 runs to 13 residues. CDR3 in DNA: TGTGCCATCAAGGTCAGCCCTAACTATGGCTACACCTTC. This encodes CAIKVSPNYGYTF.

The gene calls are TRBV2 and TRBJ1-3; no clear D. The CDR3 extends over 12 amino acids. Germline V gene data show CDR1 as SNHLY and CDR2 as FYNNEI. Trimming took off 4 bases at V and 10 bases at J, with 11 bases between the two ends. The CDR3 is CASSVDIGTIYF. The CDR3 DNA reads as TGTGCCAGCAGTGTTGACATAGGGACCATATATTTT.

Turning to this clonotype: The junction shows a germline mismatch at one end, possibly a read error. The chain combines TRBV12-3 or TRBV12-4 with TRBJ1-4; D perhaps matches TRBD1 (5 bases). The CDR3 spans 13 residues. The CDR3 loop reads CASRTATNEKLFF. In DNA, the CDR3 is TGTGCCAGCAGGACAGCAACTAATGAAAAGCTGTTTTTT.

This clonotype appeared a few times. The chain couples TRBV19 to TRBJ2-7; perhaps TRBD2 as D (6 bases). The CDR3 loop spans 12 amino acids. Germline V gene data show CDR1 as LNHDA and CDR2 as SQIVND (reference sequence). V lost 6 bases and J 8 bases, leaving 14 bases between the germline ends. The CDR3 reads CASRGREDKQYF. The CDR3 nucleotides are TGTGCCAGTAGGGGCAGGGAGGACAAGCAGTACTTC.

CDR3 DNA: TGTGCCAGCAGTGAATCGGGACAGCGCTATGGCTACACCTTC. The encoded protein is CASSESGQRYGYTF. V is TRBV2 and J is TRBJ1-2, with 7 bases lining up with TRBD1. The CDR3 is made up of 14 amino acids. Germline V lookup: CDR1 SNHLY, CDR2 FYNNEI. The V gene end was trimmed by 2 bases and the J gene end by 4 bases; junction bases not matched to a gene: 4.

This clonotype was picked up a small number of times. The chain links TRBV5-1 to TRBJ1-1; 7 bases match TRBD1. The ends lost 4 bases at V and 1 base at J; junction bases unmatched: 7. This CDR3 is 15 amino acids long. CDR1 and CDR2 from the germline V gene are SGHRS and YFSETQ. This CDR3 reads CASSVAGTENTEAFF. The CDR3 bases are TGCGCCAGCAGCGTAGCTGGGACAGAGAACACTGAAGCTTTCTTT.

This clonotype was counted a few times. The CDR3 reads CASSTQGDGTEAFF. The CDR3 nucleotides read TGCGCCAGCAGTACCCAGGGGGACGGCACTGAAGCTTTCTTT. The chain uses TRBV5-1 and TRBJ1-1, with 7 positions matching TRBD1. V shed 5 bases and J 4 bases; nucleotides not matched to a gene: 8. The CDR3 is 14 amino acids. Germline CDR1 SGHRS, CDR2 YFSETQ.

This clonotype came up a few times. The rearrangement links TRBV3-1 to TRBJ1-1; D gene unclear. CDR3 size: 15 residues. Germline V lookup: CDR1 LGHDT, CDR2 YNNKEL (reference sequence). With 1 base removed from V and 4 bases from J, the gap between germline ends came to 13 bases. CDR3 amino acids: CASSQAPGYATEAFF. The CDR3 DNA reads TGTGCCAGCAGCCAAGCCCCAGGTTATGCCACTGAAGCTTTCTTT.

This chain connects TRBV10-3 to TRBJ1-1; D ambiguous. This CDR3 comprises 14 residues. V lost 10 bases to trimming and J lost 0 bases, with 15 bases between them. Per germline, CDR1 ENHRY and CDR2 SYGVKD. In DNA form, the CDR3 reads TGTGCCACAAGTCGCGAGAACATGAACACTGAAGCTTTCTTT. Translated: CATSRENMNTEAFF.

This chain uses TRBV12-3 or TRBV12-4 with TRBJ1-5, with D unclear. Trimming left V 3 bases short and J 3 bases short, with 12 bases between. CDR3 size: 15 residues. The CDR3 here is CASSLRHPNNQPQHF. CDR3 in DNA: TGTGCCAGCAGTTTGAGACACCCAAACAATCAGCCCCAGCATTTT.

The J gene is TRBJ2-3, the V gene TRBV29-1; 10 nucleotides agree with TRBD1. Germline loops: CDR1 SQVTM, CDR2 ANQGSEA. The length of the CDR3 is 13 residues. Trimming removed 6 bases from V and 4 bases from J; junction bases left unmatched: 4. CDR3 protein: CSVDGTGADTQYF. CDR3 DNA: TGCAGCGTGGACGGGACAGGGGCAGATACGCAGTATTTT.

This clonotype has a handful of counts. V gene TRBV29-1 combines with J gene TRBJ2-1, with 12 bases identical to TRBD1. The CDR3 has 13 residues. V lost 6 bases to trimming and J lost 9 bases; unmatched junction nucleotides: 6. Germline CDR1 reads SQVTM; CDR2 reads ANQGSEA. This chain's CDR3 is CSVRDRGHGEQFF. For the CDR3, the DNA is TGCAGCGTCAGGGACAGGGGGCACGGTGAGCAGTTCTTC.